This T cell receptor beta chain was captured by sequencing in a study of long-term antiretroviral therapy in people with HIV. Study-level results: Viral resistance, ART adherence and therapy changes all lacked available data. Increased diversity was seen after ART, yet it remained lower than in transplant donor controls. Collection spanned 2004 to 2017; ART regimens may be less effective than current ones.

The CDR3 consists of 13 residues. Germline V lookup: CDR1 SGHDT, CDR2 YYEEEE. The V and J ends lost 7 bases and 7 bases respectively, with 17 bases between them. The libraries were made with immunoSEQ v3.0 at survey level. Assay: immunoSEQ multiplex PCR; the TCRdb copy retains only in-frame clones and omits some. The table records some 30,000 clones, over 75% of them present only once. Remarks on this clone: Its antigen is not known.

The sequence was obtained from a middle-aged woman with HIV. The chain carries TRBV5-6 and TRBJ1-2; D ambiguous. Sequences were derived from unsorted PBMCs, sampled 5 to 5.5 years after starting antiretroviral therapy. CDR3 sequence: CASYETNRGGYTF. CDR3 DNA: TGTGCCAGCTACGAAACCAATCGGGGTGGCTACACCTTC. Variable domain in full (rest from reference TRBV5-6 and TRBJ1-2): DAGVTQSPTHLIKTRGQQVTLRCSPKSGHDTVSWYQQALGQGPQFIFQYYEEEERQRGNFPDRFSGHQFPNYSSELNVNALLLGDSALYLCASYETNRGGYTFGSGTRLTVV.